The clone carrying this T cell receptor beta chain was seen a few times. Its antigen is not known. Trimming removed 1 base at V and 6 bases at J, with 10 bases between. Germline-derived CDR1 and CDR2 are LGHDT and YNNKEL (reference sequence). This CDR3 has 14 amino acids. TCRdb itself ran the 5' RACE reads through MiXCR, one entry per CDR3 protein. The profile shows some 410,000 distinct CDR3 sequences, 20% to 30% of them singletons. This sample is part of a study of T-cell memory formation after mild COVID-19. Notes on the study in general: Detection of some responders pre-infection suggested pre-existing cross-reactive memory T cells participated.

The chain combines TRBV3-1 with TRBJ1-5; D possibly corresponds to TRBD1 (6 bases). Sequenced sample: PBMCs or a T cell subset sorted from them (not recorded which). This receptor was taken from an adult woman who had mild COVID-19 (a few samples of this study predate the infection). Cell type and time point are not known. The CDR3 DNA follows: TGTGCCAGCAGCCAAGTACAGGGTGGTCAGCCCCAGCATTTT. Translated, it gives CASSQVQGGQPQHF. Full variable domain (outside the CDR3, taken from reference TRBV3-1 and TRBJ1-5): DTAVSQTPKYLVTQMGNDKSIKCEQNLGHDTMYWYKQDSKKFLKIMFSYNNKELIINETVPNRFSPKSPDKAHLNLHINSLELGDSAVYFCASSQVQGGQPQHFGDGTRLSIL.